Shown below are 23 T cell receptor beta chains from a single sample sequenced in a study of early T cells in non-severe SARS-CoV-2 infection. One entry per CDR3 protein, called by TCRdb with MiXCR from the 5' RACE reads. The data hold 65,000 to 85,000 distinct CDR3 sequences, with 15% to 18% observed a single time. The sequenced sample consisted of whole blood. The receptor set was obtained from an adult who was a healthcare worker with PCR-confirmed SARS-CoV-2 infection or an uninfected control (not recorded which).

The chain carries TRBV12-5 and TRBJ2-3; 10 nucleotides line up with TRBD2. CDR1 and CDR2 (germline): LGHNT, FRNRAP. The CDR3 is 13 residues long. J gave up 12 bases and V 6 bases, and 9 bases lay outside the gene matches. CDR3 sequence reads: CASGPTLAGEQYF. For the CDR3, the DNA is TGTGCTAGTGGCCCTACCCTAGCGGGAGAACAGTATTTT. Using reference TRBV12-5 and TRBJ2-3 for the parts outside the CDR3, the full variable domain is DARVTQTPRHKVTEMGQEVTMRCQPILGHNTVFWYRQTMMQGLELLAYFRNRAPLDDSGMPKDRFSAEMPDATLATLKIQPSEPRDSAVYFCASGPTLAGEQYFGPGTRLTVL.

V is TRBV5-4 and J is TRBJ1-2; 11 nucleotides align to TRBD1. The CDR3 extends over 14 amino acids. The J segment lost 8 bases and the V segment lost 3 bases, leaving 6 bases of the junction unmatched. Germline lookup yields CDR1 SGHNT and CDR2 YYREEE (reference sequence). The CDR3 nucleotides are TGTGCCAGCAGCTCGGCGCGGACAGGGGGCGGCTACACCTTC. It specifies CASSSARTGGGYTF.

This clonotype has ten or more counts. CDR3 residues: CAWSGGQLRYEQYF. CDR3 nucleotide sequence: TGTGCCTGGAGTGGGGGACAGTTACGCTACGAGCAGTACTTC. V is TRBV30 and J is TRBJ2-7, with 7 bases lining up with TRBD1. The CDR3 is made up of 14 amino acids. V was pared by 1 base and J by 3 bases, with 6 bases of the junction left unmatched. Germline-derived CDR1 and CDR2 are GTSNPN and SVGIG (reference sequence).

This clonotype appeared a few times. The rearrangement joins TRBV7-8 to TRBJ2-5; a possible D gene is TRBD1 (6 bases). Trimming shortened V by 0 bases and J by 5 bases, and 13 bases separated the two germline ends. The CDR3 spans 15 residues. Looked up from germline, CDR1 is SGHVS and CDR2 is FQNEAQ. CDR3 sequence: CASSLASGVMETQYF. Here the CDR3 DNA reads TGTGCCAGCAGCTTAGCGTCAGGGGTTATGGAGACCCAGTACTTC.

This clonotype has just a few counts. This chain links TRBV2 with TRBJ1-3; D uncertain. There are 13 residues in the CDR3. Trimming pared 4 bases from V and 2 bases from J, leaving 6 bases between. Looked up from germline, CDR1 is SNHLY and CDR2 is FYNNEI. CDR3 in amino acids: CASSVDPGNTIYF. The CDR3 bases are TGTGCCAGCAGTGTGGATCCTGGAAACACCATATATTTT.

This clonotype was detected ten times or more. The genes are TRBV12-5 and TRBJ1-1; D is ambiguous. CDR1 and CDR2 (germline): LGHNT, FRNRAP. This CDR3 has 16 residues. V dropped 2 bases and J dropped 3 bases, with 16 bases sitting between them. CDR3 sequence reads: CASGLKVGVGDTEAFF. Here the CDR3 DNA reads TGTGCTAGTGGTTTGAAGGTTGGGGTAGGCGACACTGAAGCTTTCTTT.

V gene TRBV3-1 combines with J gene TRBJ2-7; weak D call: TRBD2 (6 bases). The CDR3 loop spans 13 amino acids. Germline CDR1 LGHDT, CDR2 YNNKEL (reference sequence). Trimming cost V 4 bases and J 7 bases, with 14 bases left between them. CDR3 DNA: TGTGCCAGCAGCCTGGGCGCGGCGGGGGAGCAGTACTTC. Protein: CASSLGAAGEQYF.

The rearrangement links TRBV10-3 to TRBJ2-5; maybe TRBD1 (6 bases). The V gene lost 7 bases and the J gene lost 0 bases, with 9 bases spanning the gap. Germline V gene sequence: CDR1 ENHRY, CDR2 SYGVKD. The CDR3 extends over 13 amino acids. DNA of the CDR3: TGTGCCATCAAGGGGACAAACCAAGAGACCCAGTACTTC. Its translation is CAIKGTNQETQYF.

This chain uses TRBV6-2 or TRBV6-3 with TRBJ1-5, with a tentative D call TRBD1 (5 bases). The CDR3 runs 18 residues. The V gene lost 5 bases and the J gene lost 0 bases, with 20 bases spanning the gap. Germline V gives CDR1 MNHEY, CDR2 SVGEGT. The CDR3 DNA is TGTGCCAGCAGTCCCTTTCGGGGACGCGGATATAGCAATCAGCCCCAGCATTTT. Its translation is CASSPFRGRGYSNQPQHF.

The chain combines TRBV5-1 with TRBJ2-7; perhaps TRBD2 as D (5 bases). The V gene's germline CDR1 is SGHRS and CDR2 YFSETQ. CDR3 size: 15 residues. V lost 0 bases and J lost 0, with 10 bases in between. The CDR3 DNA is TGCGCCAGCAGCTTGGAAGCGGTGAGCTCCTACGAGCAGTACTTC. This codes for CASSLEAVSSYEQYF.

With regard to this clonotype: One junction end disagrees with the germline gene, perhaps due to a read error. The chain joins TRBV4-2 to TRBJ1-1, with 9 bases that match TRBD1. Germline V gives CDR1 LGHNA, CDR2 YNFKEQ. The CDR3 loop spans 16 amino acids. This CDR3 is CASNQGRTGAFTEAFF. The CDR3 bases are TGTGCCAGCAACCAAGGCCGGACAGGGGCGTTTACTGAAGCTTTCTTT.

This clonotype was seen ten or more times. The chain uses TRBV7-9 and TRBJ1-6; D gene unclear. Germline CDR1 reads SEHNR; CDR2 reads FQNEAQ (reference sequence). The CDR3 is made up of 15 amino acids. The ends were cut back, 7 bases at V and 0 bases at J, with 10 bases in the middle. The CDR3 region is CASTGRSSYNSPLHF. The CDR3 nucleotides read TGTGCCAGCACCGGACGGAGCTCCTATAATTCACCCCTCCACTTT.

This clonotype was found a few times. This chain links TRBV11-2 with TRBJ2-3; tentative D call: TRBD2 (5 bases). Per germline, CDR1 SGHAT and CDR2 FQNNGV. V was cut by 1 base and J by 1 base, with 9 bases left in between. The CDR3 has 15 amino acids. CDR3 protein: CASSLGSGRTDTQYF. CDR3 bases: TGTGCCAGCAGCTTAGGGAGCGGCCGCACAGATACGCAGTATTTT.

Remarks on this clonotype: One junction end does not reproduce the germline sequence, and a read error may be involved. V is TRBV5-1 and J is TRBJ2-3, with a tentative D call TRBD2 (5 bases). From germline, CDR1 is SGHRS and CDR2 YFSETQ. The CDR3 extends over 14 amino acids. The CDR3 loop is CTSSLELATDTQYF. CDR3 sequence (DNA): TGCACCAGCAGCTTGGAGCTAGCAACAGATACGCAGTATTTT. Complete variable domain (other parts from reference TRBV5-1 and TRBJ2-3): KAGVTQTPRYLIKTRGQQVTLSCSPISGHRSVSWYQQTPGQGLQFLFEYFSETQRNKGNFPGRFSGRQFSNSRSEMNVSTLELGDSALYLCTSSLELATDTQYFGPGTRLTVL.

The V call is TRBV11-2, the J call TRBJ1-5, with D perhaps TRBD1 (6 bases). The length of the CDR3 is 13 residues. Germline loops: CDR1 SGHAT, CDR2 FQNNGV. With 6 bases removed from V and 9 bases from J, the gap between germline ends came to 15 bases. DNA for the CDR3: TGTGCCAGCAGTCCTGGGGGCACCGGGCCCCAGCATTTT. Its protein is CASSPGGTGPQHF.

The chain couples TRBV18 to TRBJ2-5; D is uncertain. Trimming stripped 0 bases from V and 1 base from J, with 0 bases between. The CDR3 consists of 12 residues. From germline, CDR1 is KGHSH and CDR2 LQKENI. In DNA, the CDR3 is TGTGCCAGCTCACCACCCCAAGAGACCCAGTACTTC. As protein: CASSPPQETQYF.

The CDR3 sequence is CASTLEGTGSYEQYF. CDR3 nucleotide sequence: TGTGCCAGCACCCTCGAGGGGACAGGGTCCTACGAGCAGTACTTC. V usage is TRBV7-9 and J usage is TRBJ2-7, with TRBD1 matching 9 bases. Unmatched junction bases numbered 8, after V lost 7 bases and J lost 1 base. There are 15 residues in the CDR3. Looked up from germline, CDR1 is SEHNR and CDR2 is FQNEAQ (reference sequence).

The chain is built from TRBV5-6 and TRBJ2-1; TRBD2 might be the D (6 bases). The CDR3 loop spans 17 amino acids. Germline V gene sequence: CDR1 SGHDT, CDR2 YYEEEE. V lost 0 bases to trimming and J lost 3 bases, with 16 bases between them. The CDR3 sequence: CASSLGRRRLVYNEQFF. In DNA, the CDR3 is TGTGCCAGCAGCTTGGGACGCAGAAGACTAGTCTACAATGAGCAGTTCTTC.

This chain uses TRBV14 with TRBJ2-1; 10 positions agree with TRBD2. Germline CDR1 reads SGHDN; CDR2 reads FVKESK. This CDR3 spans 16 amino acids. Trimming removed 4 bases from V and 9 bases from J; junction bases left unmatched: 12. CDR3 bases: TGTGCCAGCAGCCCGGGGACCAGACTAGCGGGTGCTGAGCAGTTCTTC. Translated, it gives CASSPGTRLAGAEQFF.

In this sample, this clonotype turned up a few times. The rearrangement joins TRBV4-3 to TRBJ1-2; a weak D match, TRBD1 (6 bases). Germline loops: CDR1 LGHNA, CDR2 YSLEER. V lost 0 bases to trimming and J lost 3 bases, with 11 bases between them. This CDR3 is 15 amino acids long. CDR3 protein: CASSQDVGGYYGYTF. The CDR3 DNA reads TGCGCCAGCAGCCAAGATGTCGGGGGCTACTATGGCTACACCTTC.

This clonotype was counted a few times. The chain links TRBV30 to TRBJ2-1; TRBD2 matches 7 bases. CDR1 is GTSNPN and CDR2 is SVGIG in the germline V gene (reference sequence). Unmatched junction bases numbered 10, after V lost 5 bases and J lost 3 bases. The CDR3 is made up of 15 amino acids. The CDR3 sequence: CAWQPRGRGYNEQFF. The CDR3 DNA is TGTGCCTGGCAGCCCCGAGGGAGGGGCTACAATGAGCAGTTCTTC.

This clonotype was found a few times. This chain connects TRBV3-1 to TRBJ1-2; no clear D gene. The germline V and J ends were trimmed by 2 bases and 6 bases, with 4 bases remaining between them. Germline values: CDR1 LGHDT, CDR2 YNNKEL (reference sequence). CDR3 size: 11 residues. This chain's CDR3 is CASSQTNGYTF. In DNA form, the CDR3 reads TGTGCCAGCAGCCAAACCAATGGCTACACCTTC.

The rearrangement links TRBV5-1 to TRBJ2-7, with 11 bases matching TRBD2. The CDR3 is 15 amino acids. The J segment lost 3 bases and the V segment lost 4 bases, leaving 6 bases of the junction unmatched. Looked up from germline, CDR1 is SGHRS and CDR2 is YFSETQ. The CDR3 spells CASSLGLAGFYEQYF. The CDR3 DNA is TGCGCCAGCAGCCTCGGACTAGCGGGTTTCTACGAGCAGTACTTC.